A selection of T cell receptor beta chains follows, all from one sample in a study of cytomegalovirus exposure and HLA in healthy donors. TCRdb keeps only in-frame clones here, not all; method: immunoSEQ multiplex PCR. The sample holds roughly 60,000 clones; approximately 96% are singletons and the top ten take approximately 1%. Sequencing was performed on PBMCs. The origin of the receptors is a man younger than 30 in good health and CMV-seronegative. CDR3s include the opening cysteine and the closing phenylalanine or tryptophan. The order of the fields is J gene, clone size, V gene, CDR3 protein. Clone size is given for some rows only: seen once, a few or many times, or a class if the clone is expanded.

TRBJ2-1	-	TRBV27	CASSSRVSSYNEQFF
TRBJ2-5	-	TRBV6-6	CASSYLTNVKETQYF
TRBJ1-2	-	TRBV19	CASSSLLDVSRYTF
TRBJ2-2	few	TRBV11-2	CASSARQQNTGELFF
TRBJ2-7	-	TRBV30	CAFTTEDREFYEQYF
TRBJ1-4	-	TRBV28	CASNLRGGGSKLFF
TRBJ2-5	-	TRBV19	CASSPGTSGILETQYF
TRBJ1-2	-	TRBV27	CASTTGDYGYTF
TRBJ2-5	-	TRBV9	CASSKDRDAETQYF
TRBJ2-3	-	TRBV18	CASSPRFSEFTDTQYF
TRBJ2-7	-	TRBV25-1	CASSKPGQGPREQYF
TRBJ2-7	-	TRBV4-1	CASSQGRLRGTSGTYEQYF
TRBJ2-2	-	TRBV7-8	CASSRHGGMGLAGELFF
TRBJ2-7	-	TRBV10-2	CASLEAEQYF
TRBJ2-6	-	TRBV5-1	CASSLVAEGRQGSSGANVLTF
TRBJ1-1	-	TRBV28	CASSLITLNTEAFF
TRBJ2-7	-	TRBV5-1	CASSLSPSGPYEQYF
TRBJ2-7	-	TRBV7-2	CASSLVAGLYEQYF
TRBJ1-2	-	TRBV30	CAWSGGTGVVVGYTF
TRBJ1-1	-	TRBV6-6	CASSYLNGDEAFF
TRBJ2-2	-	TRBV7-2	CASSLVSSGSGELFF
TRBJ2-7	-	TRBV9	CASSVGFAGQGVYEQYF
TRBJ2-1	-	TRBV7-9	CASSPPFGRGSNEQFF
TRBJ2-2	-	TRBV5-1	CASSLTATNTGELFF
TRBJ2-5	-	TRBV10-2	CASSERLAQTQYF
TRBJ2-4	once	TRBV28	CASSPIAGTGERGAKNIQYF
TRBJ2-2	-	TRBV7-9	CASSPEGLAGVTGELFF
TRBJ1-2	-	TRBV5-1	CASSLGTNYGYTF
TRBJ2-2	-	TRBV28	CASSKNRLRAANTGELFF
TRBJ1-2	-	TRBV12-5	CASGFPLTANYGYTF
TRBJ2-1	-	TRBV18	CASSRSGTSGRNEQFF
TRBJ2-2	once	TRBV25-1	CASSGIGAESGELFF
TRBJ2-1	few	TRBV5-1	CASSPRTKLYNEQFF
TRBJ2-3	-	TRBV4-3	CASSQGRPEGADTQYF
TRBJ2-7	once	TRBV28	CASRVAGAYEQYF
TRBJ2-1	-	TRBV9	CASSDSGRVQSSYNEQFF
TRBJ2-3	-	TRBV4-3	CASSHQAGEADTQYF
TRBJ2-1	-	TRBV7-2	CASSLASSGRGGYNEQFF
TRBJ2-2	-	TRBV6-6	CASSWVAGGPAGELFF
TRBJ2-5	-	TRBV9	CASSAGLAATQETQYF
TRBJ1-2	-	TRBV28	CASSSGSFGGAGGYTF
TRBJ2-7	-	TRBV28	CASSVGLGGYEQYF
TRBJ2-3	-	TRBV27	CASMKGRADTQYF
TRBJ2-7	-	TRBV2	CASSDRVYEQYF
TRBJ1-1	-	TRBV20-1	CSARGRTEAFF
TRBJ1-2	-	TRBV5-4	CASSFPGDVVRYGYTF
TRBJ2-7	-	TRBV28	CASSLRLGEQYF
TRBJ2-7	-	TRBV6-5	CASSGSDRGVHEQYF
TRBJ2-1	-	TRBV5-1	CASSIGDRGLVDEQFF
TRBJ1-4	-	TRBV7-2	CASSLGPGQPNEKLFF
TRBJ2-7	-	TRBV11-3	CASSLLAEVYEQYF
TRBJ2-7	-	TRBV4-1	CASSQIRQGADEQYF
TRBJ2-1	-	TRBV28	CASRPGHRSSYNEQFF
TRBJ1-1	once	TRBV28	CASSLLSVRIEAFF